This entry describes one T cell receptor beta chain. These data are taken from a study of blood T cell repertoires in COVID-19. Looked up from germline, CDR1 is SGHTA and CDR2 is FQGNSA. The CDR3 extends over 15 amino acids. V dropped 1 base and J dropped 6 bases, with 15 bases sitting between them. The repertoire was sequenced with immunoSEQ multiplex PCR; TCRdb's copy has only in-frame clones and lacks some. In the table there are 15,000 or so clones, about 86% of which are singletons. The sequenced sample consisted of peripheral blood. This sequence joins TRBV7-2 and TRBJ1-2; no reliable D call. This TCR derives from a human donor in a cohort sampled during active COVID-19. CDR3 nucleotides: TGTGCCAGCAGCTTAGTCGGCAGTATTAGCCATGGCTACACCTTC. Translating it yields CASSLVGSISHGYTF.